The 29 T cell receptor beta chains in this list originate from one sample, sequenced in a study of shared clonotypes between healthy human individuals. Assay: immunoSEQ multiplex PCR; the TCRdb copy retains only in-frame clones and omits some. The sample has about 1.5 million clones, approximately 98% seen once. The material sequenced was naive CD4+ T cells sorted from blood. Specified subset: CD45RA+ positively selected. Receptors originate from a man in his thirties or forties in good health.

This chain connects TRBV5-1 to TRBJ1-3; 8 nucleotides align to TRBD1. The length of the CDR3 is 17 residues. After removal of 0 bases from V and 1 base from J, the junction contained 6 bases not matched to a gene. CDR1 and CDR2 (germline): SGHRS, YFSETQ. CDR3 sequence: CASSLVGTGGSGNTIYF. In nucleotides, the CDR3 is TGCGCCAGCAGCTTGGTAGGGACAGGTGGATCTGGAAACACCATATATTTT.

This clone has a single count. This chain links TRBV5-1 with TRBJ2-2, with 8 nucleotides matching TRBD1. V gave up 2 bases and J gave up 6 bases; unmatched junction bases: 6. This CDR3 region has 15 residues. Germline-derived CDR1 and CDR2 are SGHRS and YFSETQ. CDR3 in amino acids: CASSFSRGLAGELFF. For the CDR3, the DNA is TGCGCCAGCAGCTTTTCCAGGGGGCTGGCCGGGGAGCTGTTTTTT.

The V call is TRBV5-1, the J call TRBJ2-7; D may be TRBD1 or TRBD2 (5 bases each). There are 15 residues in the CDR3. The V end lost 2 bases, the J end lost 3 bases, and 15 bases lay between the germline ends. CDR1 and CDR2 from the germline V gene are SGHRS and YFSETQ. CDR3 protein: CASSFGDAPRYEQYF. The CDR3 DNA reads TGCGCCAGCAGCTTCGGGGACGCCCCCCGCTACGAGCAGTACTTC.

The rearrangement joins TRBV7-6 to TRBJ2-3; 11 bases are shared with TRBD2. J lost 8 bases, V lost 1 base, and 2 bases had no gene match. Germline CDR1 reads SGHVS; CDR2 reads FNYEAQ. CDR3 length equals 14 residues. CDR3 DNA sequence: TGTGCCAGCAGCTTAGAACTAGCGGGAGTTACGCAGTATTTT. It specifies CASSLELAGVTQYF.

Concerning this clone: Other DNA sequences in the same sample also yield this CDR3. The chain employs TRBV7-9 and TRBJ2-5; 9 nucleotides align to TRBD1. Germline V lookup: CDR1 SEHNR, CDR2 FQNEAQ (reference sequence). J lost 1 base, V lost 6 bases, and 3 bases had no gene match. This CDR3 region has 14 residues. The CDR3 sequence is CASRSDRGQETQYF. CDR3 DNA sequence: TGTGCCAGCAGATCGGACAGGGGCCAAGAGACCCAGTACTTC.

The chain couples TRBV10-3 to TRBJ2-7; D could derive from TRBD1 or TRBD2 (5 bases each). Trimming shortened V by 2 bases and J by 12 bases, and 17 bases separated the two germline ends. Germline CDR1 and CDR2: ENHRY and SYGVKD. The CDR3 is made up of 13 amino acids. The CDR3 protein is CAISEPGRPNAYF. DNA of the CDR3: TGTGCCATCAGTGAGCCGGGACGACCTAATGCGTACTTC.

The gene calls are TRBV7-2 and TRBJ2-7, with D unclear. V was clipped by 1 base and J by 2 bases, with 15 bases between them. The germline V gene has CDR1 SGHTA and CDR2 FQGNSA. The CDR3 covers 16 residues. The CDR3 reads CASSLEAPKGPYEQYF. CDR3 sequence (DNA): TGTGCCAGCAGCTTAGAAGCGCCTAAAGGACCCTACGAGCAGTACTTC.

Written as DNA, the CDR3 is TGTGCCAGCACCACGACACGGGGGCTCGATAGGCCCCAGCATTTT. Protein: CASTTTRGLDRPQHF. The rearrangement joins TRBV28 to TRBJ1-5, with a possible D match to TRBD1 (6 bases). The CDR3 sequence is 15 residues long. Germline CDR1 and CDR2: MDHEN and SYDVKM. V was shortened by 7 bases and J by 9 bases, with 22 bases between the two germline ends. The variable domain in full, with the rest retrieved from reference TRBV28 and TRBJ1-5, is DVKVTQSSRYLVKRTGEKVFLECVQDMDHENMFWYRQDPGLGLRLIYFSYDVKMKEKGDIPEGYSVSREKKERFSLILESASTNQTSMYLCASTTTRGLDRPQHFGDGTRLSIL.

The chain uses TRBV7-9 and TRBJ2-3; 9 positions match TRBD2. The V segment lost 5 bases and the J segment 2 bases; nucleotides outside the gene matches: 5. The CDR3 length is 15 residues. Germline V gene sequence: CDR1 SEHNR, CDR2 FQNEAQ (reference sequence). CDR3 in amino acids: CASSQLAGITDTQYF. The DNA for the CDR3 is TGTGCCAGCAGCCAGCTAGCGGGAATCACAGATACGCAGTATTTT.

The chain recombines TRBV28 with TRBJ2-4; 8 bases align to TRBD1. V dropped 6 bases and J dropped 3; count of bases not matched to a gene: 7. The CDR3 covers 15 residues. Germline lookup yields CDR1 MDHEN and CDR2 SYDVKM. The CDR3 nucleotides read TGTGCCAGCAGGACAGACAGGGGACGCAAAAACATTCAGTACTTC. Its translation is CASRTDRGRKNIQYF.

This clone is a singleton in its sample. V usage is TRBV5-4 and J usage is TRBJ2-7; 9 nucleotides line up with TRBD1. CDR3 size: 15 residues. Germline V gives CDR1 SGHNT, CDR2 YYREEE (reference sequence). V lost 3 bases to trimming and J lost 2 bases; unmatched junction nucleotides: 6. The CDR3 DNA follows: TGTGCCAGCAGCTGGGGACAGGGTAAGCCCTACGAGCAGTACTTC. This sequence encodes CASSWGQGKPYEQYF.

J is TRBJ2-2 and V is TRBV5-1; D uncertain. Looked up from germline, CDR1 is SGHRS and CDR2 is YFSETQ. Trimming shortened V by 1 base and J by 0 bases, and 10 bases separated the two germline ends. This CDR3 spans 16 amino acids. CDR3 nucleotide sequence: TGCGCCAGCAGCTTGTTAGGCAGAGCGAACACCGGGGAGCTGTTTTTT. It yields the protein CASSLLGRANTGELFF.

The chain employs TRBV29-1 and TRBJ2-1, with D tentatively TRBD1 (5 bases). The CDR3 extends over 14 amino acids. Trimming pared 7 bases from V and 3 bases from J, leaving 16 bases between. CDR1 and CDR2 (germline): SQVTM, ANQGSEA. The CDR3 reads CSGLGRTLYNEQFF. The CDR3 DNA reads as TGCAGCGGACTGGGGCGGACCCTCTACAATGAGCAGTTCTTC.

The V and J genes are TRBV28 and TRBJ2-5; unclear D gene. Germline values: CDR1 MDHEN, CDR2 SYDVKM. The ends were cut back, 6 bases at V and 5 bases at J, with 7 bases in the middle. The CDR3 runs 11 residues. The CDR3 sequence is CASRLEETQYF. CDR3 DNA: TGTGCCAGCAGGCTTGAGGAGACCCAGTACTTC.

As for this clone: Distinct nucleotide sequences in the sample also encode this CDR3. The gene calls are TRBV18 and TRBJ2-1; 13 bases map to TRBD2. The J segment lost 10 bases and the V segment lost 0 bases, leaving 0 bases of the junction unmatched. The CDR3 is made up of 14 amino acids. Per germline, CDR1 KGHSH and CDR2 LQKENI. The CDR3 DNA sequence: TGTGCCAGCTCACCACCGGGACTAGCGGGAGAGCAGTTCTTC. Its translation: CASSPPGLAGEQFF.

The V and J genes are TRBV27 and TRBJ1-2; TRBD1 matches 7 bases. CDR3 size: 13 residues. CDR1 MNHEY and CDR2 SMNVEV come from the germline V gene (reference sequence). J gave up 4 bases and V 6 bases, and 5 bases lay outside the gene matches. In DNA, the CDR3 is TGTGCCAGCAGGCCTTGGGACAGCTATGGCTACACCTTC. This gives the protein CASRPWDSYGYTF.

The chain couples TRBV27 to TRBJ2-5; the D gene is possibly TRBD2 (6 bases). The germline V gene has CDR1 MNHEY and CDR2 SMNVEV (reference sequence). V was shortened by 4 bases and J by 5 bases, with 20 bases between the two germline ends. There are 16 residues in the CDR3. The DNA for the CDR3 is TGTGCCAGCAGTTCACCCCCCTGGCGGGGAGTGGAGACCCAGTACTTC. It encodes CASSSPPWRGVETQYF.

V usage is TRBV4-3 and J usage is TRBJ2-1; 7 bases are a match to TRBD2. Germline V gene sequence: CDR1 LGHNA, CDR2 YSLEER. Germline trimming cut 0 bases from V and 2 bases from J; bases unmatched to any gene: 7. The length of the CDR3 is 17 residues. The CDR3 coding sequence is TGCGCCAGCAGCCAAGAATGGAGCGGGACCACCTACAATGAGCAGTTCTTC. Amino acids: CASSQEWSGTTYNEQFF.

The count of this clone is one. The sample carries other DNA sequences with the same CDR3. The J gene is TRBJ2-5, the V gene TRBV5-1; D might be TRBD1 or TRBD2, each matching 5 bases. There are 15 residues in the CDR3. V lost 0 bases to trimming and J lost 2 bases, with 11 bases between them. Per germline, CDR1 SGHRS and CDR2 YFSETQ. The CDR3 DNA reads TGCGCCAGCAGCTTGGTTGGGACCCGTCAAGAGACCCAGTACTTC. This translates into CASSLVGTRQETQYF.

This sequence joins TRBV29-1 and TRBJ2-3; TRBD1 is a possible D gene (5 bases). Germline assignment: CDR1 SQVTM and CDR2 ANQGSEA. Trimming took off 7 bases at V and 0 bases at J, with 11 bases between the two ends. The CDR3 contains 13 residues. CDR3 sequence (DNA): TGCAGCGCCGCCCGACAGAGCACAGATACGCAGTATTTT. This translates into CSAARQSTDTQYF.

V gene TRBV19 combines with J gene TRBJ1-4; D might be TRBD1 (5 bases). Germline CDR1 reads LNHDA; CDR2 reads SQIVND (reference sequence). The CDR3 runs to 13 residues. The V gene lost 8 bases and the J gene lost 3 bases, with 10 bases spanning the gap. The CDR3 loop reads CASGYRSNEKLFF. CDR3 DNA: TGTGCCAGTGGGTACAGGTCTAATGAAAAACTGTTTTTT.

The CDR3 sequence is CASSEGQLNTEAFF. The CDR3 bases are TGTGCCAGCAGCGAGGGACAGTTGAACACTGAAGCTTTCTTT. The chain links TRBV9 to TRBJ1-1, with 7 nucleotides matching TRBD1. The germline CDR1 and CDR2 sequences are SGDLS and YYNGEE. This CDR3 has 14 residues. Germline trimming cut 3 bases from V and 0 bases from J; bases unmatched to any gene: 2. The full variable domain, completed using reference TRBV9 and TRBJ1-1, is DSGVTQTPKHLITATGQRVTLRCSPRSGDLSVYWYQQSLDQGLQFLIQYYNGEERAKGNILERFSAQQFPDLHSELNLSSLELGDSALYFCASSEGQLNTEAFFGQGTRLTVV.

This sequence joins TRBV10-2 and TRBJ2-1; no definite D call. Trimming took 5 bases from V and 8 from J, leaving 7 bases between them. This CDR3 region has 11 residues. Germline V gene lookup returns CDR1 WSHSY and CDR2 SAAADI. CDR3: CASSLVDEQFF. The CDR3 DNA is TGCGCCAGCAGTCTCGTCGATGAGCAGTTCTTC.

This chain links TRBV7-3 with TRBJ1-1; the match to TRBD1 covers 9 bases. This CDR3 has 14 residues. Germline CDR1 SGHTA, CDR2 FQGTGA. J lost 5 bases, V lost 5 bases, and 6 bases had no gene match. CDR3: CASSPQGAGTEAFF. DNA of the CDR3: TGTGCCAGCAGCCCACAGGGGGCAGGGACTGAAGCTTTCTTT.

V is TRBV28 and J is TRBJ2-1, with 11 bases that match TRBD2. The CDR3 contains 15 residues. Germline V gene sequence: CDR1 MDHEN, CDR2 SYDVKM. The trim removed 10 bases at V and 3 bases at J, leaving 8 bases unmatched. CDR3 nucleotides: TGTGCCACCAGAACTAGCGGGAGCCGCTACAATGAGCAGTTCTTC. Translation: CATRTSGSRYNEQFF.

This chain connects TRBV28 to TRBJ2-7; no definite D call. The CDR3 consists of 12 residues. The V end was cut by 2 bases, the J end by 6 bases, with 8 bases between. Germline loops: CDR1 MDHEN, CDR2 SYDVKM. Written as DNA, the CDR3 is TGTGCCAGCAGTTTAAAGTATCTCGAGCAGTACTTC. Protein: CASSLKYLEQYF.

The rearrangement uses TRBV10-3 and TRBJ2-1, with 9 bases lining up with TRBD2. The CDR3 sequence is 15 residues long. From germline, CDR1 is ENHRY and CDR2 SYGVKD. V was pared by 7 bases and J by 7 bases, with 11 bases of the junction left unmatched. CDR3 DNA: TGTGCCATCAACGCTTTAGCGGGAGTAGGTAATGAGCAGTTCTTC. This encodes CAINALAGVGNEQFF.

The rearrangement uses TRBV18 and TRBJ2-3; the match to TRBD2 covers 7 bases. This CDR3 contains 15 residues. V lost 3 bases, J lost 0 bases, and 3 bases stayed unmatched. Looked up from germline, CDR1 is KGHSH and CDR2 is LQKENI. CDR3 sequence: CASSPQAGSTDTQYF. CDR3 nucleotide sequence: TGTGCCAGCTCACCGCAAGCGGGAAGCACAGATACGCAGTATTTT.

In DNA, the CDR3 is TGCGCCAGCAGCTCGGACAGCTCCTACGAGCAGTACTTC. Amino acid sequence: CASSSDSSYEQYF. V usage is TRBV5-1 and J usage is TRBJ2-7; D is possibly TRBD1 (6 bases). The germline CDR1 and CDR2 sequences are SGHRS and YFSETQ. CDR3 length: 13 amino acids. V gave up 3 bases and J gave up 0 bases, with 7 bases separating them.